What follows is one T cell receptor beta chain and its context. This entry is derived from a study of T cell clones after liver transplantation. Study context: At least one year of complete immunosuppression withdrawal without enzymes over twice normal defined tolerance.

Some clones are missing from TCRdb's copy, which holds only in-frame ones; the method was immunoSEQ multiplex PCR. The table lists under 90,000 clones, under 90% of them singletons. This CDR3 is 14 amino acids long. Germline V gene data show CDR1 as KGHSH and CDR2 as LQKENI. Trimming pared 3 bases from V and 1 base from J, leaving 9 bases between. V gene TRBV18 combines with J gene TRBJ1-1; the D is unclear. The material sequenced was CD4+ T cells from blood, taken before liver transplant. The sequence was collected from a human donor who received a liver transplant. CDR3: CASSPKTANTEAFF. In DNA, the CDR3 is TGTGCCAGCTCACCGAAGACCGCGAACACTGAAGCTTTCTTT.